This T cell receptor beta chain was identified during a study of cytomegalovirus exposure and HLA in healthy donors. The CDR3 loop spans 16 amino acids. V dropped 3 bases and J dropped 5; count of bases not matched to a gene: 8. Germline CDR1 and CDR2: SGHRS and YFSETQ. The PCR ran on 60 Vbeta and 13 Jbeta primers. Here immunoSEQ multiplex PCR was the method, and the copy in TCRdb shows in-frame clones only, minus some. The sample has approximately 50,000 clones. The rearrangement links TRBV5-1 to TRBJ1-5; TRBD1 matches 10 bases. Sequencing input: PBMCs. The receptor was isolated from a man younger than 35 in good health and CMV-seropositive. The CDR3 DNA reads TGCGCCAGCAGCTCTGGACAGGGGGATCCTTATCAGCCCCAGCATTTT. Its translation is CASSSGQGDPYQPQHF. The full variable domain, completed using reference TRBV5-1 and TRBJ1-5, is KAGVTQTPRYLIKTRGQQVTLSCSPISGHRSVSWYQQTPGQGLQFLFEYFSETQRNKGNFPGRFSGRQFSNSRSEMNVSTLELGDSALYLCASSSGQGDPYQPQHFGDGTRLSIL.